This T cell receptor (beta chain) emerged from a study of blood T cell repertoires in COVID-19. Study context: PBMCs, B-cell-depleted T cells, or T cells provided the cDNA or gDNA that made up the material.

Per the original data handling: The assay estimated nucleated cells by amplifying reference gene primers. The data were produced by immunoSEQ multiplex PCR, yet TCRdb's version contains in-frame clones alone and is incomplete. The V and J calls and the clone size are those of that table, but D and trimming were determined from the DNA. This table has about 23,000 clones, 90% to 95% appearing once. The clonotype comes from a woman aged 50 to 60 with active COVID-19. Sequencing was carried out using peripheral blood.

The CDR3 is CASPGRGELFF. CDR3 sequence (DNA): TGTGCCAGTCCGGGTCGGGGGGAGCTGTTTTTT. The V gene is TRBV6-5, the J gene TRBJ2-2; D call uncertain. Trimming shortened V by 9 bases and J by 8 bases, and 10 bases separated the two germline ends. Germline loops: CDR1 MNHEY, CDR2 SVGAGI. The CDR3 has 11 residues.